This T cell receptor beta chain was found in a study of T cells after yellow fever vaccination. Study conclusions and caveats: In post-booster samples, most primary-vaccination clones reappeared (about 95% CD4, 70% to 90% CD8). Weaker in magnitude, the secondary response showed a faster peak on day 5 versus 15. The presence of abundant clonotypes contaminating from the bulk population was possible in FACS-sorted repertoires.

This clonotype was observed at least ten times. The antigen remains undetermined. This CDR3 has 13 amino acids. V lost 0 bases and J lost 9, with 9 bases in between. Germline CDR1 is SGHTA and CDR2 is FQGNSA. 5'RACE template switching produced TCR cDNA carrying a universal primer site and UMIs. TCRdb ran MiXCR on the 5' RACE reads and lists one entry per CDR3 protein. The sample records about 150,000 distinct CDR3 sequences, approximately 6.6% being singletons. This TCR derives from a young man who received the YFV17D yellow fever vaccine. This sample comprised CD4+ T cells sorted from PBMCs, obtained 10 days after the yellow fever booster vaccination. V and J are TRBV7-2 and TRBJ2-1, with unresolved D. CDR3 protein: CASSLALGIEQFF. CDR3 nucleotide sequence: TGTGCCAGCAGCTTAGCGTTGGGGATTGAGCAGTTCTTC.